This T cell receptor (beta chain) was captured in a study of blood T cell repertoires in COVID-19 (dated by TCRdb to 2020 to 2022). Some background on the complete study: The collaborator samples originated in the United States, Italy and Spain and spanned the acute and convalescent phases of COVID-19. The material from the prospective study consisted of cDNA or gDNA derived from T cells, B-cell-depleted T cells, or PBMCs. Deeply sampled blood TCRbeta repertoires from subjects exposed to, actively infected with, or recovered from COVID-19 were included in the dataset. A freely available public database, intended as a resource for researchers studying the immune response to SARS-CoV-2, is where the repertoires were released. Samples were obtained from the ongoing ImmuneRACE study (first 160 participants) and from 950 to 1,500 subjects provided by 6 global collaborators. A de-identified subject ID, COVID-19 status, age in years and sex were almost always included in the sample metadata. Where HLA class I and class II types were available, the types were taken from metadata supplied by the sample provider, not from assay-based typing.

TCRbeta CDR3 regions were amplified from genomic DNA by means of the immunoSEQ Assay, a bias-controlled multiplex PCR. The paper's data handling went like this. The number of nucleated cells in each sample was estimated from the amplification of reference gene primers within the assay. To quantify the absolute abundance of each unique TCRbeta CDR3 rearrangement, sequence reads were collapsed and filtered. Productive Simpson clonality was computed per sample as the square root of Simpson's diversity index over productive rearrangements. The clones in this table, taken by TCRdb from immuneACCESS, are in-frame only. Not every clone is retained; where verified, under half of the shortfall comes from an unresolved V gene, and the cause of the rest is unknown. V and J calls and clone size come straight from that table; D and trimming were deduced from the DNA. The table for this sample lists under 140,000 clones; over 60% of them were counted only once. The ten largest clonotypes hold less than 4% of the sample.

Beyond this particular receptor, the publication reports: How much clinical and demographic metadata was included differed by source and by participant, and the metadata was provided uncurated.

Regarding this clone: No antigen is known for it. Base-call qualities are not available, and no considerably larger clone is one nucleotide away.

CDR1 and CDR2 were assigned from the germline V gene (reference sequence) as SGHNT and YYREEE. Relative to germline, V is missing 3 bases and J is missing 5 bases, with 7 bases of the junction outside any gene match. The CDR3 runs 15 amino acids, cysteine and phenylalanine included. Here the CDR3 DNA is all that survives: 45 bases in frame from base 1. Each collaborating institution followed its own protocols to collect whole blood in K2EDTA tubes. For TCRbeta analysis, collaborators shipped samples as frozen whole blood, isolated PBMCs, or DNA extracted from either of those sample types. The sequenced sample was peripheral blood. The sequence was obtained from a woman older than 75 with acute or convalescent COVID-19. The chain uses TRBV5-4 and TRBJ2-1; 8 bases in the middle match TRBD2. The sequence in DNA is TGTGCCAGCAGCTCCCCAACTAGCGGCGACAATGAGCAGTTCTTC. This gives the protein CASSSPTSGDNEQFF.